These T cell receptor beta chains were read from a single sample in a study of blood T cell repertoires in COVID-19. The table came from immunoSEQ multiplex PCR; TCRdb's copy has only in-frame clones and leaves some out. The sample has roughly 200,000 clones, about 86% seen once. The sample consisted of peripheral blood. Receptor source: a man aged 55 to 70 who had recovered from COVID-19. CDR3s include the opening cysteine and the closing phenylalanine or tryptophan.

TRBV3-1/TRBV3-2,TRBJ2-7,CASSQDLHLAGPAGYEQYF
TRBV19,TRBJ2-3,CASRDTTASAFPISGSADTQYF
TRBV7-3,TRBJ2-7,CASSLNPGSYEQYF
TRBV3-1/TRBV3-2,TRBJ1-2,CASSQYRAAYGYTF
TRBV7-3,TRBJ2-3,CASSYPGLDTQYF
TRBV5-6,TRBJ1-4,CASSWAAGQDGNEKLFF
TRBV5-1,TRBJ2-1,CASTQRTSGSANEQFF
TRBV13,TRBJ2-3,CASGPLAGSTDTQYF
TRBV21-1,TRBJ1-6,CANLEVRSPLHF
TRBV7-2,TRBJ2-6,CASSLSPATGANVLTF
TRBV5-1,TRBJ1-2,CASSSGQGPYGYTF
TRBV27,TRBJ1-4,CASSFSLRGELFF
TRBV6-5,TRBJ1-1,CASSYEGGQVNTEAFF
TRBV7-9,TRBJ1-6,CASSLRQNNSPLHF
TRBV11-3,TRBJ2-1,CASSLGGLAVSYNEQFF
TRBV5-1,TRBJ2-7,CASSSGLAGEQYF
TRBV12-3/TRBV12-4,TRBJ2-1,CASSLYSNEQFF
TRBV21-1,TRBJ2-5,CASNQGLAGEIYQETQYF
TRBV5-1,TRBJ2-7,CASSLSTGTWYEQYF
TRBV25-1,TRBJ1-1,CASSEQVNTEAFF
TRBV6-5,TRBJ2-7,CASGQGIYEQYF
TRBV18,TRBJ1-4,CASSQRQETTNEKLFF
TRBV7-3,TRBJ2-3,CASSLIGSGTDTQYF
TRBV2,TRBJ2-5,CASRRGTEQETQYF
TRBV6-5,TRBJ2-1,CASRTGQGPYNEQFF
TRBV19,TRBJ1-1,CASWIGTGLMKPSLAEAFF
TRBV6-6,TRBJ2-7,CASSYSQASYEQYF
TRBV11-3,TRBJ2-1,CASSLDLGGFSYNEQFF
TRBV10-3,TRBJ2-3,CAIKGTSGPDTQYF
TRBV5-1,TRBJ1-2,CASSFRAGQVSYGYTF
TRBV6-5,TRBJ2-7,CATRGGTYEQYF
TRBV7-2,TRBJ2-1,CASSKTSGRDNEQFF
TRBV30,TRBJ2-7,CAWRRGYPTYEQYF
TRBV30,TRBJ1-1,CAWSRGGLTSEAFF
TRBV5-5,TRBJ1-3,CASSFRTGGIGNTIYF
TRBV24-1,TRBJ2-3,CATSDRRQNTDTQYF
TRBV18,TRBJ1-2,CASSPQGTGSNYGYTF
TRBV18,TRBJ2-7,CASSPTSGNYEQYF
TRBV25-1,TRBJ2-1,CATAYNEQFF
TRBV19,TRBJ1-2,CASSPGQGSYGYTF
TRBV7-9,TRBJ2-1,CASSRTSGGANEQFF
TRBV28,TRBJ2-7,CASSMGSSYYEQYF
TRBV5-1,TRBJ2-5,CASSSPGGETQYF
TRBV30,TRBJ2-7,CAWSRSYEQYF
TRBV3-1/TRBV3-2,TRBJ2-2,CASSQVHMTGTGELFF
TRBV3-1/TRBV3-2,TRBJ2-7,CASSLGTSASYEQYF
TRBV27,TRBJ2-7,CASSLSGGSYEQYF
TRBV6-5,TRBJ1-5,CASKPAVSNQPQHF
TRBV9,TRBJ2-3,CASSVGRQSTDTQYF
TRBV12-3/TRBV12-4,TRBJ1-1,CASRMRAEAFF
TRBV11-2,TRBJ2-1,CASSPRQDHNEQFF
TRBV27,TRBJ1-6,CASSESRGIYNSPLHF